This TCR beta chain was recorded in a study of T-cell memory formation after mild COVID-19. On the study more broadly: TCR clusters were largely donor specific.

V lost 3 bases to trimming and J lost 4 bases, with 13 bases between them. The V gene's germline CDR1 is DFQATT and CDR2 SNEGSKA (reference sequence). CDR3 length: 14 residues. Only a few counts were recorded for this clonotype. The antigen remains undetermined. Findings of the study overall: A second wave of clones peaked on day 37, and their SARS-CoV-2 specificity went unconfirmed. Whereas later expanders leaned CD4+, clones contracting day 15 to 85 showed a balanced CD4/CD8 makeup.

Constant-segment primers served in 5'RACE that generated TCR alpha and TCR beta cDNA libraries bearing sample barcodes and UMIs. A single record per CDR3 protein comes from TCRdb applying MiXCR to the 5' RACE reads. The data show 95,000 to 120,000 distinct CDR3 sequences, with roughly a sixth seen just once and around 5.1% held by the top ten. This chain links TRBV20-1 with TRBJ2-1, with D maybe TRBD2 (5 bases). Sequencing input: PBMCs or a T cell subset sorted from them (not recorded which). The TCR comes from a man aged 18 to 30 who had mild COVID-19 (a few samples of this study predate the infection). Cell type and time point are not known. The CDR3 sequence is CSASNGVSYNEQFF. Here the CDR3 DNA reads TGCAGTGCTAGCAACGGGGTGTCTTACAATGAGCAGTTCTTC.